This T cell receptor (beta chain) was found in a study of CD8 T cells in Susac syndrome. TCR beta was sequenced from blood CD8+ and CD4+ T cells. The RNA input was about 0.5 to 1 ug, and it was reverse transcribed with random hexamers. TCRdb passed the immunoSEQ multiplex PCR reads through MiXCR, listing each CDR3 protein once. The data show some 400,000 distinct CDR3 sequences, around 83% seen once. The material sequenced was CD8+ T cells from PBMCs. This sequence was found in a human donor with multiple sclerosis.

CDR3: CASSASGQTYNEQFF. CDR3 bases: TGTGCCAGTAGTGCATCGGGACAGACCTACAATGAGCAGTTCTTC. The rearrangement joins TRBV19 to TRBJ2-1; 7 bases line up with TRBD1. V gave up 5 bases and J gave up 2 bases; unmatched junction bases: 6. Germline assignment: CDR1 LNHDA and CDR2 SQIVND (reference sequence). The CDR3 loop spans 15 amino acids.